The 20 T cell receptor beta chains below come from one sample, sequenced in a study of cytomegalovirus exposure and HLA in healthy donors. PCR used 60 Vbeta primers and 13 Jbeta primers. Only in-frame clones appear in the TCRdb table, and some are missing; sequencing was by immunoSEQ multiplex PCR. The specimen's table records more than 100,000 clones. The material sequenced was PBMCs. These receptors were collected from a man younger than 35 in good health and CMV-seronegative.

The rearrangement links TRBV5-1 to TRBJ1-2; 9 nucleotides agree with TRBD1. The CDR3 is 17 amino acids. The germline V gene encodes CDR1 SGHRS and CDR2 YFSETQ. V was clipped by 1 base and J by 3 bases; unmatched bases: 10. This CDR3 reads CASSLRGTGFRYYGYTF. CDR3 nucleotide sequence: TGCGCCAGCAGCTTGAGAGGGACAGGGTTCCGATACTATGGCTACACCTTC.

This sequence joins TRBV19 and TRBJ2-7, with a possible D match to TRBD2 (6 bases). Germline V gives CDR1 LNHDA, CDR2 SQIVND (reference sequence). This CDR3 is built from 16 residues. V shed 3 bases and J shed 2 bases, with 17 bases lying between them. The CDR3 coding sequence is TGTGCCAGTAGTATGTCACCGGGACTGGGAGCCTACGAGCAGTACTTC. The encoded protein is CASSMSPGLGAYEQYF.

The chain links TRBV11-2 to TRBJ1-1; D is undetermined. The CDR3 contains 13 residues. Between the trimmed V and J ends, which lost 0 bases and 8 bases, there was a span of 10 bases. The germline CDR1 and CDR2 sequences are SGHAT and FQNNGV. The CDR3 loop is CASSLERGQEAFF. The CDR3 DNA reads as TGTGCCAGCAGCTTAGAGAGAGGCCAAGAAGCTTTCTTT.

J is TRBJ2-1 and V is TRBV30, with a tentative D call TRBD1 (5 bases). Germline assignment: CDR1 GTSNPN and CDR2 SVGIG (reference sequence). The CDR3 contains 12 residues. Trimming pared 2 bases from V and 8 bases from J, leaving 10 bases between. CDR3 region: CAWSPRVYEQFF. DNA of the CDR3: TGTGCCTGGAGTCCCAGGGTCTATGAGCAGTTCTTC.

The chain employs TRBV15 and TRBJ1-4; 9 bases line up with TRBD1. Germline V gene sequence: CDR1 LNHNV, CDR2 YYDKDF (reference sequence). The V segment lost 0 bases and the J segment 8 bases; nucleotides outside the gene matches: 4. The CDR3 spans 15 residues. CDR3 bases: TGTGCCACCAGCAGAGAACAGGGGGCTAGGGAAAAACTGTTTTTT. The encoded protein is CATSREQGAREKLFF. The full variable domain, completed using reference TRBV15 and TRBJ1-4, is DAMVIQNPRYQVTQFGKPVTLSCSQTLNHNVMYWYQQKSSQAPKLLFHYYDKDFNNEADTPDNFQSRRPNTSFCFLDIRSPGLGDTAMYLCATSREQGAREKLFFGSGTQLSVL.

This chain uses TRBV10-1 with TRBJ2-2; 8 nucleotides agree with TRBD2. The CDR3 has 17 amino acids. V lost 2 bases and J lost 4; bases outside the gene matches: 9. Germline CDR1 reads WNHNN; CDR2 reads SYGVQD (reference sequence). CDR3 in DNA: TGCGCCAGCAGTGAGCCGAGGGGACTAGGCGGCACCGGGGAGCTGTTTTTT. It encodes CASSEPRGLGGTGELFF.

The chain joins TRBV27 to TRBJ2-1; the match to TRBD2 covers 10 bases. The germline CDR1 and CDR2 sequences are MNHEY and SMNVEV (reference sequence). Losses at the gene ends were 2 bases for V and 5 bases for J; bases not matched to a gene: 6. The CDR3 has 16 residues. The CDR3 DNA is TGTGCCAGCAGTTTACAGCGGGAGGGAGAGGACAATGAGCAGTTCTTC. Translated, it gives CASSLQREGEDNEQFF.

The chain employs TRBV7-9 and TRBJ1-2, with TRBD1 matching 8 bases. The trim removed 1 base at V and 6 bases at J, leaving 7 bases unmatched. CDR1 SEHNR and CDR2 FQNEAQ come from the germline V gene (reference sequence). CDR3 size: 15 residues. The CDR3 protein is CASSLVSRGRNGYTF. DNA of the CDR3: TGTGCCAGCAGCTTAGTAAGCAGGGGGCGGAATGGCTACACCTTC.

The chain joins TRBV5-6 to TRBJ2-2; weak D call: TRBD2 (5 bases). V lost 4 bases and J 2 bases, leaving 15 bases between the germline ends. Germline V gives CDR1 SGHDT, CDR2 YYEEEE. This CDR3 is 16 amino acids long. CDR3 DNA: TGTGCCAGCAGCCCAGTAGAGGGCCCTAACACCGGGGAGCTGTTTTTT. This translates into CASSPVEGPNTGELFF. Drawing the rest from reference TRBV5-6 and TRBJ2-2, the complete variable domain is DAGVTQSPTHLIKTRGQQVTLRCSPKSGHDTVSWYQQALGQGPQFIFQYYEEEERQRGNFPDRFSGHQFPNYSSELNVNALLLGDSALYLCASSPVEGPNTGELFFGEGSRLTVL.

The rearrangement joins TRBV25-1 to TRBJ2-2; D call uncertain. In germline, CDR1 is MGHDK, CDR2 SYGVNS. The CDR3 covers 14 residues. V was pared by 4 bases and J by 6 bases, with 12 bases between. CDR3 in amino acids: CASSVGVLPGELFF. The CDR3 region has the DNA TGTGCCAGCAGTGTCGGTGTCTTACCCGGGGAGCTGTTTTTT. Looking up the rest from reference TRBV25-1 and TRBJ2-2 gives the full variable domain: EADIYQTPRYLVIGTGKKITLECSQTMGHDKMYWYQQDPGMELHLIHYSYGVNSTEKGDLSSESTVSRIRTEHFPLTLESARPSHTSQYLCASSVGVLPGELFFGEGSRLTVL.

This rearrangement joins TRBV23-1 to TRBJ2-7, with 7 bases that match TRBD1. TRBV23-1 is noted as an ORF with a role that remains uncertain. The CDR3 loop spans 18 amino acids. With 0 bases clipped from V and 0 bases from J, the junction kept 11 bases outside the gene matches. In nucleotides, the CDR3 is TGCGCCAGCAGTCAATCGAGAAAGTGGGACAGCCCCTCCTACGAGCAGTACTTC. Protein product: CASSQSRKWDSPSYEQYF.

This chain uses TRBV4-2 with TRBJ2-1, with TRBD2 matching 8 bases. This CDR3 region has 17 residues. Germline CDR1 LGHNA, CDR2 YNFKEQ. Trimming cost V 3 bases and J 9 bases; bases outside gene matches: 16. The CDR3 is CASSQGPSSGWTGEQFF. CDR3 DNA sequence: TGTGCCAGCAGCCAGGGGCCGTCTAGCGGGTGGACGGGTGAGCAGTTCTTC.

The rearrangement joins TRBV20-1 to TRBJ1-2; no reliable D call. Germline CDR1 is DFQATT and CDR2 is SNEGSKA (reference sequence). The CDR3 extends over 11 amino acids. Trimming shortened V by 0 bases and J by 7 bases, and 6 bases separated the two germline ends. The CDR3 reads CSARDPGGYTF. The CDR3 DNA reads TGCAGTGCTAGAGACCCGGGTGGCTACACCTTC.

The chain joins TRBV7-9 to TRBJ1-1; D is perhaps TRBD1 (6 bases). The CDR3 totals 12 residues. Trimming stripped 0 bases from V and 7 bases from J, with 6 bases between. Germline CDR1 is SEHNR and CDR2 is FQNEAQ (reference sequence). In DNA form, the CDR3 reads TGTGCCAGCAGCTTAGCAGGGGGTGAAGCTTTCTTT. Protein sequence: CASSLAGGEAFF.

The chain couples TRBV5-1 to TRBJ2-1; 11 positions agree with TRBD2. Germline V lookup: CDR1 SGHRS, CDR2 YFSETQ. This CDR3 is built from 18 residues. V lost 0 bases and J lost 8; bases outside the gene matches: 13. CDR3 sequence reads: CASSLGLAGGERWYEQFF. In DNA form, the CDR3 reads TGCGCCAGCAGCTTGGGCCTAGCGGGAGGAGAGAGGTGGTATGAGCAGTTCTTC.

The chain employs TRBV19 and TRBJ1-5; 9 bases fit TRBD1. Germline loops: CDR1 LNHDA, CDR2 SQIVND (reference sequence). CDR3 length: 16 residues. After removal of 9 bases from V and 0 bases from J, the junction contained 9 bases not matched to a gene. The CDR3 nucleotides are TGTGCCAGCACTTCGACAGGGGGGTTTAGCAATCAGCCCCAGCATTTT. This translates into CASTSTGGFSNQPQHF. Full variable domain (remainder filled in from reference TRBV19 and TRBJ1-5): DGGITQSPKYLFRKEGQNVTLSCEQNLNHDAMYWYRQDPGQGLRLIYYSQIVNDFQKGDIAEGYSVSREKKESFPLTVTSAQKNPTAFYLCASTSTGGFSNQPQHFGDGTRLSIL.

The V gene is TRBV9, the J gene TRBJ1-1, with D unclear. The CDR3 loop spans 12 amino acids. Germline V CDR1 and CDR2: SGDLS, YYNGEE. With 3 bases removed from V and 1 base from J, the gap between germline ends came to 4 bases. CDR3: CASSGQNTEAFF. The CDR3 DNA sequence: TGTGCCAGCAGCGGGCAGAACACTGAAGCTTTCTTT.

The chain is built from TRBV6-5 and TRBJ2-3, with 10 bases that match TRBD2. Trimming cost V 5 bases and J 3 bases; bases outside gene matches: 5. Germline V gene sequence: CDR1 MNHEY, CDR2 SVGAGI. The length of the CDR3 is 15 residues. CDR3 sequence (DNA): TGTGCCAGCAGTCTTCTAGCGGGGGCTACAGATACGCAGTATTTT. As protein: CASSLLAGATDTQYF.

CDR3 in amino acids: CASRPSLGTYNEQFF. CDR3 DNA: TGTGCCAGTAGACCAAGCCTAGGAACCTACAATGAGCAGTTCTTC. The chain joins TRBV19 to TRBJ2-1; D remains ambiguous. With 6 bases removed from V and 2 bases from J, the gap between germline ends came to 14 bases. The CDR3 runs 15 residues. CDR1 is LNHDA, CDR2 SQIVND, per germline (reference sequence).

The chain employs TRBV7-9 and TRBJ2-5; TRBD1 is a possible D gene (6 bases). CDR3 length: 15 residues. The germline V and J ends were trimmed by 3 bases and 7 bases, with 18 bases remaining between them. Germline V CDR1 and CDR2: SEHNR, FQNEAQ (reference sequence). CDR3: CASSFGLAGAGTQYF. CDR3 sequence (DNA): TGTGCCAGCAGCTTTGGGCTAGCAGGGGCAGGGACCCAGTACTTC. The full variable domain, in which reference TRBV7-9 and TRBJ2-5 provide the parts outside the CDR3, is DTGVSQNPRHKITKRGQNVTFRCDPISEHNRLYWYRQTLGQGPEFLTYFQNEAQLEKSRLLSDRFSAERPKGSFSTLEIQRTEQGDSAMYLCASSFGLAGAGTQYFGPGTRLLVL.